This is a list of T cell receptor beta chains from one sample in a study of T cell changes during pregnancy in multiple sclerosis. Sequencing was performed with immunoSEQ multiplex PCR; in TCRdb, only in-frame clones are kept and a portion is missing. The sample records about 77,000 clones, 93% being singletons. The input for sequencing was peripheral blood, taken after pregnancy. Receptors were obtained from a female donor in good health, enrolled as a control in a pregnancy study. The CDR3 runs from the conserved cysteine through the conserved F or W. Each record gives: clone size, V gene, CDR3 protein. Not all rows give a size; the values are once, few, many and, for expanded clones, a class.

abundance: .; v_gene: TRBV7-9; CDR3aa: CASSLGAGQGREQFF
abundance: .; v_gene: TRBV14; CDR3aa: CASSHPGTGAYEQYF
abundance: .; v_gene: TRBV7-3; CDR3aa: CASSLQQNTGELFF
abundance: .; v_gene: TRBV7-2; CDR3aa: CASSSGGGIYEQYF
abundance: .; v_gene: TRBV7-9; CDR3aa: CASSIPSTTNEKLFF
abundance: .; v_gene: TRBV28; CDR3aa: CASTQSGGSNQPQHF
abundance: .; v_gene: TRBV7-9; CDR3aa: CASSLGTGGSSPLHF
abundance: .; v_gene: TRBV5-1; CDR3aa: CASSPVGKETQYF
abundance: .; v_gene: TRBV7-2; CDR3aa: CASSLTSGRKDTQYF
abundance: .; v_gene: TRBV4-2; CDR3aa: CASSHDGTGLAGGSSTDTQYF
abundance: .; v_gene: TRBV30; CDR3aa: CAWSGAGGFRVF
abundance: few; v_gene: TRBV23-1; CDR3aa: CASSQGGDRGYSNQPQHF
abundance: .; v_gene: TRBV30; CDR3aa: CAWRVRGSYEQYF
abundance: .; v_gene: TRBV27; CDR3aa: CASTATSGAFGTQYF
abundance: .; v_gene: TRBV27; CDR3aa: CASSLRVVTEAFF
abundance: .; v_gene: TRBV7-8; CDR3aa: CASRISGGTDTQYF
abundance: .; v_gene: TRBV5-1; CDR3aa: CASSTDWNYEQYF
abundance: .; v_gene: TRBV2; CDR3aa: CASSALAGGTDTQYF
abundance: .; v_gene: TRBV19; CDR3aa: CASLLDRDGTEAFF
abundance: .; v_gene: TRBV2; CDR3aa: CASSVPGSYEQYF
abundance: .; v_gene: TRBV28; CDR3aa: CASRSTGGNEKLFF
abundance: .; v_gene: TRBV7-3; CDR3aa: CASSPQGQFPSNEQFF
abundance: .; v_gene: TRBV7-9; CDR3aa: CASSANRRNTEAFF
abundance: .; v_gene: TRBV6-6; CDR3aa: CATRTSANTDTQYF
abundance: .; v_gene: TRBV30; CDR3aa: CAWTAGIMNTEAFF
abundance: .; v_gene: TRBV7-9; CDR3aa: CASGTDLILNVLTF
abundance: .; v_gene: TRBV27; CDR3aa: CASKTPEVNTEAFF
abundance: .; v_gene: TRBV6-5; CDR3aa: CATSSGSLNEQFF
abundance: few; v_gene: TRBV20-1; CDR3aa: CSATTETEAFF
abundance: once; v_gene: TRBV7-9; CDR3aa: CASKAGGRIYEKLFF
abundance: .; v_gene: TRBV27; CDR3aa: CASSLLGVGQPRRATNEKLFF
abundance: .; v_gene: TRBV5-5; CDR3aa: CASSLGTATEAFF
abundance: .; v_gene: TRBV27; CDR3aa: CASSSQLEPYEQYF
abundance: .; v_gene: TRBV9; CDR3aa: CASSVELWANVLTF
abundance: .; v_gene: TRBV7-3; CDR3aa: CASSSQGQGANADTQYF
abundance: .; v_gene: TRBV4-2; CDR3aa: CASSRGAGGTNEQFF
abundance: .; v_gene: TRBV28; CDR3aa: CASSGGGYKAFF
abundance: .; v_gene: TRBV11-3; CDR3aa: CASSLDLGGEQFF
abundance: .; v_gene: TRBV27; CDR3aa: CASSQGSGTGSHEQYF
abundance: .; v_gene: TRBV28; CDR3aa: CASSPSFRGALYNEQFF
abundance: .; v_gene: TRBV2; CDR3aa: CASRLGHPHEKLFF
abundance: .; v_gene: TRBV7-9; CDR3aa: CASSPDRVKLFF
abundance: .; v_gene: TRBV5-5; CDR3aa: CASSGVAGRYGYTF
abundance: .; v_gene: TRBV19; CDR3aa: CASRLAGSGANVLTF
abundance: .; v_gene: TRBV15; CDR3aa: CATAPGGARGYTF